A selection of T cell receptor beta chains follows, all from one sample in a study of blood T cells in healthy people across ages. TCRdb used MiXCR to reprocess the 5' RACE reads, holding one entry per CDR3 protein. The table has some 710,000 distinct CDR3 sequences, around a fifth seen once. The sample was blood. These receptors were collected from a man between 65 and 85 years old in good health. The CDR3 runs from the conserved cysteine through the conserved F or W. A D gene is named only where the DNA matches it firmly. Clone size is given for some rows only: seen once, a few or many times, or a class if the clone is expanded.

v_call: TRBV3-1
d_call: NA
clone_size: NA
j_call: TRBJ1-4
cdr3_nt: TGTGCCAGCAGCCAGGACGTGGTAGGGGTAACTAATGAAAAACTGTTTTTT
cdr3_aa: CASSQDVVGVTNEKLFF

v_call: TRBV12-3/TRBV12-4
d_call: TRBD1
clone_size: NA
j_call: TRBJ2-7
cdr3_nt: TGTGCCAGCAGTGTACAGGGGGCCCTTGCCTACGAGCAGTACTTC
cdr3_aa: CASSVQGALAYEQYF

v_call: TRBV20-1
d_call: TRBD1
clone_size: once
j_call: TRBJ1-2
cdr3_nt: TGCAGTGCTAGAGATGTGGACAGGGGGTTACTTCGCTACACCTTC
cdr3_aa: CSARDVDRGLLRYTF

v_call: TRBV5-1
d_call: NA
clone_size: many
j_call: TRBJ1-4
cdr3_nt: TGCGCCAGCAGCTTGAGTCAGCTTAATGAAAAACTGTTTTTT
cdr3_aa: CASSLSQLNEKLFF

v_call: TRBV7-2
d_call: TRBD2
clone_size: NA
j_call: TRBJ2-5
cdr3_nt: TGTGCCAGCAGCTCTTCAATTCGACTAGCGGGAGGCCGAGAGACCCAGTACTTC
cdr3_aa: CASSSSIRLAGGRETQYF

v_call: TRBV18
d_call: TRBD2
clone_size: few
j_call: TRBJ2-1
cdr3_nt: TGTGCCAGCTCACCACCACGTCTAGCGGGAGGCGATGAGCAGTTCTTC
cdr3_aa: CASSPPRLAGGDEQFF

v_call: TRBV11-2
d_call: NA
clone_size: few
j_call: TRBJ2-3
cdr3_nt: TGTGCCAGCAGCTTGGGGATTGGCACAGATACGCAGTATTTT
cdr3_aa: CASSLGIGTDTQYF

v_call: TRBV11-2
d_call: NA
clone_size: few
j_call: TRBJ2-5
cdr3_nt: TGTACCAGCAGCTTAGCGTCCAGACAAGAGAGGACCCAGTACTTC
cdr3_aa: CTSSLASRQERTQYF

v_call: TRBV15
d_call: TRBD1
clone_size: few
j_call: TRBJ2-4
cdr3_nt: TGTGCCACCAGCAGTTTCAGGGGGCTGAAAAACATTCAGTACTTC
cdr3_aa: CATSSFRGLKNIQYF

v_call: TRBV19
d_call: TRBD2
clone_size: once
j_call: TRBJ2-1
cdr3_nt: TGTGCCAGTCGGACTAGCGGGGGGCGGGCTGAGCAGTTCTTC
cdr3_aa: CASRTSGGRAEQFF

v_call: TRBV12-3/TRBV12-4
d_call: NA
clone_size: NA
j_call: TRBJ2-1
cdr3_nt: TGTGCCAGCAGTTTAACTAGGTTGACTGAGCAGTTCTTC
cdr3_aa: CASSLTRLTEQFF

v_call: TRBV14
d_call: NA
clone_size: once
j_call: TRBJ1-5
cdr3_nt: TGTGCCAGCAGCCCAAGTCGGGGACAGCCCCAGCATTTT
cdr3_aa: CASSPSRGQPQHF

v_call: TRBV12-3/TRBV12-4
d_call: TRBD2
clone_size: NA
j_call: TRBJ2-1
cdr3_nt: TGTGCCAGCAGTCCAGGGGGACTAGCGGGAGGCGCCCCATACAATGAGCAGTTCTTC
cdr3_aa: CASSPGGLAGGAPYNEQFF

v_call: TRBV12-3/TRBV12-4
d_call: NA
clone_size: few
j_call: TRBJ2-4
cdr3_nt: TGTGCCAGCAGTTTCGACTGGGGAGCCAAAAACATTCAGTACTTC
cdr3_aa: CASSFDWGAKNIQYF

v_call: TRBV3-1
d_call: TRBD1
clone_size: few
j_call: TRBJ1-1
cdr3_nt: TGTGCCAGCAGTAACCGGGACAGAAAAGAAGCTTTCTTT
cdr3_aa: CASSNRDRKEAFF

v_call: TRBV24-1
d_call: NA
clone_size: few
j_call: TRBJ2-3
cdr3_nt: TGTGCCACCGCCCCGGGGCTAGACACAGATACGCAGTATTTT
cdr3_aa: CATAPGLDTDTQYF

v_call: TRBV20-1
d_call: TRBD1
clone_size: NA
j_call: TRBJ1-2
cdr3_nt: TGCAGTGCTAGGAGACAGGGGGCGGATGGCTACACCTTC
cdr3_aa: CSARRQGADGYTF

v_call: TRBV18
d_call: TRBD1
clone_size: few
j_call: TRBJ1-3
cdr3_nt: TGTGCCAGCTCACCGACAGGGTCAGACACCATATATTTT
cdr3_aa: CASSPTGSDTIYF

v_call: TRBV3-1
d_call: TRBD1
clone_size: NA
j_call: TRBJ2-1
cdr3_nt: TGTGCCAGCAGCCGGATCAAGGGACAGGGGGTTGAGCAGTTCTTC
cdr3_aa: CASSRIKGQGVEQFF

v_call: TRBV12-3/TRBV12-4
d_call: TRBD2
clone_size: NA
j_call: TRBJ2-1
cdr3_nt: TGTGCCAGCAGTTTACGAAGGACTAGCGGGCATGAGCAGTTCTTC
cdr3_aa: CASSLRRTSGHEQFF

v_call: TRBV2
d_call: NA
clone_size: NA
j_call: TRBJ1-1
cdr3_nt: TGTGCCAGCAGTTCAGGTGAAGCTTTCTTT
cdr3_aa: CASSSGEAFF

v_call: TRBV20-1
d_call: NA
clone_size: few
j_call: TRBJ2-3
cdr3_nt: TGCAGTGCTAGAGATGGCACAGTAAGCACAGATACGCAGTATTTT
cdr3_aa: CSARDGTVSTDTQYF

v_call: TRBV28
d_call: NA
clone_size: NA
j_call: TRBJ2-5
cdr3_nt: TGTGCCAGCAGTTTACAACAGTATCATGTCGAGACCCAGTACTTC
cdr3_aa: CASSLQQYHVETQYF

v_call: TRBV5-1
d_call: NA
clone_size: NA
j_call: TRBJ2-2
cdr3_nt: TGCGCCAGCACCGTTAGCGGATCTGGCACCGGGGAGCTGTTTTTT
cdr3_aa: CASTVSGSGTGELFF

v_call: TRBV5-6
d_call: NA
clone_size: few
j_call: TRBJ1-1
cdr3_nt: TGTGCCAGCAGCCGTAACTTTCGGCAAGCTTTCTTT
cdr3_aa: CASSRNFRQAFF

v_call: TRBV12-3/TRBV12-4
d_call: TRBD2
clone_size: few
j_call: TRBJ2-7
cdr3_nt: TGTGCCAGCAGCCCCCTAGCGGGAATAACCTACGAGCAGTACTTC
cdr3_aa: CASSPLAGITYEQYF

v_call: TRBV10-1
d_call: NA
clone_size: many
j_call: TRBJ2-4
cdr3_nt: TGCGCCAGCAGTGAGTCGGGAGTGGGAAACATTCAGTACTTC
cdr3_aa: CASSESGVGNIQYF

v_call: TRBV7-9
d_call: TRBD1
clone_size: many
j_call: TRBJ2-3
cdr3_nt: TGTGCCAGCAGCCCGAGAGCCGCAACAGGGGGGATCACAGATACGCAGTATTTT
cdr3_aa: CASSPRAATGGITDTQYF

v_call: TRBV7-9
d_call: NA
clone_size: NA
j_call: TRBJ2-5
cdr3_nt: TGTGCCAGCAGCTTAGACGCCAGCTCCCAAGAGACCCAGTACTTC
cdr3_aa: CASSLDASSQETQYF

v_call: TRBV12-3/TRBV12-4
d_call: NA
clone_size: NA
j_call: TRBJ2-7
cdr3_nt: TGTGTCAGCAGTTTAGGGTACCGAGAGGAGCAGTACTTC
cdr3_aa: CVSSLGYREEQYF